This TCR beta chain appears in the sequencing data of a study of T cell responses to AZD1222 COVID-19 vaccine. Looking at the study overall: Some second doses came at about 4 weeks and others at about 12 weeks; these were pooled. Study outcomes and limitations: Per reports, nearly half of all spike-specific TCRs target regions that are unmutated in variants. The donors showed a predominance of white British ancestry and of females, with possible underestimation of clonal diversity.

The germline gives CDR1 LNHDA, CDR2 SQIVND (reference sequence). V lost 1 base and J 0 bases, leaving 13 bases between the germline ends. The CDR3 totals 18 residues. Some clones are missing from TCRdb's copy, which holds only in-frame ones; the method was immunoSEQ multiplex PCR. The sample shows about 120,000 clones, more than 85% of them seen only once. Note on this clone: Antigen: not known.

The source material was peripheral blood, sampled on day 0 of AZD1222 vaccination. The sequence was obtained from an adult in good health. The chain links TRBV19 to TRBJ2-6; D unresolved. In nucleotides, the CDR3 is TGTGCCAGTAGTATAGGGGCCAGGAGCTTCTCTGGGGCCAACGTCCTGACTTTC. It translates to CASSIGARSFSGANVLTF.